This T cell receptor (beta chain) came from a study of cytomegalovirus exposure and HLA in healthy donors. Healthy bone marrow donors made up the donor group. The CDR3 extends over 12 amino acids. Trimming cost V 5 bases and J 3 bases, with 5 bases left between them. Germline V CDR1 and CDR2: ENHRY, SYGVKD. This PCR relied on a set of 60 Vbeta primers and 13 Jbeta primers. Sequencing was performed with immunoSEQ multiplex PCR; in TCRdb, only in-frame clones are kept and a portion is missing. The table has under 90,000 clones, 77% seen once. Findings and caveats of the study: Productive status was seen about 87% or about 30% of the time for most TCR beta V segments in an earlier analysis.

About this clone: Its specificity is not known.

The TCR sequence derives from a man in his forties or fifties in good health and CMV-seropositive. Sequenced: PBMCs. The rearrangement uses TRBV10-3 and TRBJ2-1; D perhaps matches TRBD2 (5 bases). CDR3 sequence (DNA): TGTGCCATCAGTCGGGACTACAATGAGCAGTTCTTC. This codes for CAISRDYNEQFF.